This is a list of T cell receptor beta chains from one sample in a study of blood T cell repertoires in COVID-19. Generated by immunoSEQ multiplex PCR, the TCRdb table keeps only in-frame clones and is missing some. Of 190,000 or so clones listed, around 87% are singletons. Sequencing input: peripheral blood. The receptors were gathered from a woman in her twenties or thirties with active or convalescent COVID-19. The CDR3 runs from the conserved cysteine through the conserved F or W. D genes are given only for firm matches. The listing skips clone size in some rows; elsewhere it reads once, few, many or a size class.

V gene	J gene	D gene	clone size	CDR3 protein	CDR3 DNA
TRBV4-2	TRBJ1-1	NA	NA	CASSQERFGRGTEAFF	TGTGCCAGCAGCCAAGAAAGGTTTGGCAGAGGCACTGAAGCTTTCTTT
TRBV2	TRBJ1-6	TRBD1	NA	CASSFGQGISPLHF	TGTGCCAGCAGTTTCGGACAGGGGATCTCACCCCTCCACTTT
TRBV28	TRBJ1-5	NA	NA	CASRADGRGGNQPQHF	TGTGCCAGCAGAGCGGACGGGAGGGGAGGCAATCAGCCCCAGCATTTT
TRBV6-5	TRBJ1-2	NA	NA	CASSYSEVESYGYTF	TGTGCCAGCAGTTACTCGGAGGTTGAGTCTTATGGCTACACCTTC
TRBV6-5	TRBJ2-5	NA	NA	CASRRGGGETQYF	TGTGCCAGCAGGCGAGGGGGGGGAGAGACCCAGTACTTC
TRBV28	TRBJ2-4	NA	NA	CASGGDTNIQYF	TGTGCCAGTGGGGGGGACACAAACATTCAGTACTTC
TRBV14	TRBJ2-7	NA	NA	CASSQRTKVSYEQYF	TGTGCCAGCAGCCAACGGACAAAAGTATCCTACGAGCAGTACTTC
TRBV5-1	TRBJ1-5	NA	NA	CASSLVSSTGAYSNQPQHF	TGCGCCAGCAGCTTGGTTTCCTCGACAGGCGCTTATAGCAATCAGCCCCAGCATTTT
TRBV6-5	TRBJ2-1	TRBD2	NA	CASRASGGANEQFF	TGTGCCAGCAGGGCTAGCGGGGGGGCTAATGAGCAGTTCTTC
TRBV28	TRBJ1-1	TRBD1	NA	CASRRTGSAEAFF	TGTGCCAGCAGGAGGACAGGGTCCGCTGAAGCTTTCTTT
TRBV3-1/TRBV3-2	TRBJ1-2	NA	NA	CASSQADRSLYGYTF	TGTGCCAGCAGCCAGGCTGATCGCTCCCTCTATGGCTACACCTTC
TRBV2	TRBJ2-7	NA	NA	CASREGPYEQYF	TGTGCCAGCAGGGAGGGCCCCTACGAGCAGTACTTC
TRBV2	TRBJ2-7	NA	NA	CASSDPLDTGPITTYEQYF	TGTGCCAGCAGTGACCCCCTGGATACAGGGCCGATTACGACCTACGAGCAGTACTTC
TRBV5-1	TRBJ2-1	TRBD1	NA	CASESGTGTREQFF	TGCGCCAGCGAATCGGGGACAGGGACACGGGAGCAGTTCTTC
TRBV6-5	TRBJ1-6	NA	NA	CASSGSSYNSPLHF	TGTGCCAGCTCGGGAAGCTCCTATAATTCACCCCTCCACTTT
TRBV7-6	TRBJ1-3	NA	NA	CASSLPAGAGNTIYF	TGTGCCAGCAGCCTACCCGCGGGGGCTGGAAACACCATATATTTT
TRBV6-5	TRBJ2-7	TRBD1	NA	CASSYRGQDYEQYF	TGTGCCAGCAGTTACCGTGGACAGGACTACGAGCAGTACTTC
TRBV6-5	TRBJ2-7	NA	NA	CASSYQSGGNYEQYF	TGTGCCAGCAGTTACCAATCAGGGGGGAATTACGAGCAGTACTTC
TRBV6-1	TRBJ2-1	TRBD2	once	CASSEEAGGINEQFF	TGTGCCAGCAGTGAAGAAGCGGGGGGGATAAATGAGCAGTTCTTC
TRBV6-1	TRBJ1-5	TRBD1	NA	CASSVRTGWGNQPQHF	TGTGCCAGCAGTGTGAGGACAGGGTGGGGCAATCAGCCCCAGCATTTT
TRBV27	TRBJ1-2	TRBD1	NA	CASSTGAGGYTF	TGTGCCAGCAGCACAGGGGCAGGTGGCTACACCTTC
TRBV7-9	TRBJ2-3	TRBD2	NA	CASSRGDWDADTQYF	TGTGCCAGCAGCCGGGGGGATTGGGACGCAGATACGCAGTATTTT
TRBV5-6	TRBJ2-2	TRBD1	NA	CASSLLSGQGNTGELFF	TGTGCCAGCAGCTTGCTGTCCGGACAGGGCAACACCGGGGAGCTGTTTTTT
TRBV30	TRBJ1-1	NA	NA	CAWSAPRGAFF	TGTGCCTGGAGCGCCCCTAGGGGAGCTTTCTTT
TRBV4-1	TRBJ1-1	NA	NA	CASSQEQGWGGTEAFF	TGCGCCAGCAGCCAAGAACAGGGATGGGGGGGGACTGAAGCTTTCTTT
TRBV2	TRBJ1-1	NA	NA	CASSEATTRNTEAFF	TGTGCCAGCAGTGAAGCCACGACACGGAACACTGAAGCTTTCTTT
TRBV3-1/TRBV3-2	TRBJ1-6	NA	NA	CASSQVAQIEYNSPLHF	TGTGCCAGCAGCCAAGTAGCGCAGATTGAATATAATTCACCCCTCCACTTT
TRBV18	TRBJ2-3	NA	NA	CASSPTGSTDTQYF	TGTGCCAGCTCACCAACGGGGAGCACAGATACGCAGTATTTT
TRBV18	TRBJ1-4	NA	NA	CASSPEAPGFGLNEKLFF	TGTGCCAGCTCACCGGAAGCCCCGGGATTCGGACTTAATGAAAAACTGTTTTTT
TRBV6-4	TRBJ1-1	NA	NA	CASKRRTGDEAFF	TGTGCCAGCAAAAGAAGAACGGGGGATGAAGCTTTCTTT
TRBV11-3	TRBJ2-3	NA	NA	CASSLSRQSTDTQYF	TGTGCCAGCAGCTTATCCCGACAGAGCACAGATACGCAGTATTTT
TRBV29-1	TRBJ2-7	NA	once	CSVAGNEQYF	TGCAGCGTTGCCGGGAACGAGCAGTACTTC
TRBV7-2	TRBJ2-2	NA	NA	CASSLNRQNTGELFF	TGTGCCAGCAGCTTAAACCGACAGAACACCGGGGAGCTGTTTTTT
TRBV19	TRBJ2-1	TRBD2	NA	CASSAGGTLPLEQFF	TGTGCCAGTAGTGCCGGGGGGACTCTCCCCTTGGAGCAGTTCTTC
TRBV15	TRBJ1-1	NA	NA	CATSRDRSTEAFF	TGTGCCACCAGCAGAGATCGGTCCACTGAAGCTTTCTTT
TRBV6-5	TRBJ2-7	NA	many	CASTAPTYEQYF	TGTGCCAGCACAGCGCCTACCTACGAGCAGTACTTC
TRBV6-1	TRBJ1-5	NA	NA	CASSEAPGLQPQHF	TGTGCCAGCAGTGAAGCCCCAGGGCTGCAGCCCCAGCATTTT
TRBV6-5	TRBJ1-1	TRBD1	NA	CASRQGVNTEAFF	TGTGCCAGCCGACAGGGGGTGAACACTGAAGCTTTCTTT
TRBV15	TRBJ1-5	NA	NA	CATSREFYQPQHF	TGTGCCACCAGCAGAGAGTTCTATCAGCCCCAGCATTTT
TRBV7-2	TRBJ1-5	TRBD1	NA	CASSPYSAGGGQPQHF	TGTGCCAGCAGCCCATACTCAGCAGGGGGAGGACAGCCCCAGCATTTT
TRBV18	TRBJ2-1	NA	NA	CASSVGLGNEQFF	TGTGCCAGCTCAGTAGGACTTGGCAATGAGCAGTTCTTC